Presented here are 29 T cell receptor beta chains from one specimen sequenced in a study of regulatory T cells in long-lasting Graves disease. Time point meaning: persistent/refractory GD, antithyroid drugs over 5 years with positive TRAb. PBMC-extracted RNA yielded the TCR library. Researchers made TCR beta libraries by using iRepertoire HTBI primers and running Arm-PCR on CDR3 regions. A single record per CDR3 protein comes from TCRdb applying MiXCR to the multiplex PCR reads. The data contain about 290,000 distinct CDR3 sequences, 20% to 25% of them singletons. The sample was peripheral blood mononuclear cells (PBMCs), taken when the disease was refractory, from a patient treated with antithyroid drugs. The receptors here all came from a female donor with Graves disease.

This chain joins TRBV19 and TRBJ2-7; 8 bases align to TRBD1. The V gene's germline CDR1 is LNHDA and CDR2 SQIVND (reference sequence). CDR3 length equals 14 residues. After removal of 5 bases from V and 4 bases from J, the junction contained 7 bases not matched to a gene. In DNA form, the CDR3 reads TGTGCCAGTAGTTGGCGGACAGGGCATTACGAGCAGTACTTC. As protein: CASSWRTGHYEQYF.

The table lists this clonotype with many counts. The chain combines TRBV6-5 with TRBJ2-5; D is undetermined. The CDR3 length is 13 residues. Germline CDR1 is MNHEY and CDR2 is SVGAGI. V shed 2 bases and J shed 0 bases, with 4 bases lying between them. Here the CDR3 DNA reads TGTGCCAGCAGTTACGGATACCAAGAGACCCAGTACTTC. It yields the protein CASSYGYQETQYF.

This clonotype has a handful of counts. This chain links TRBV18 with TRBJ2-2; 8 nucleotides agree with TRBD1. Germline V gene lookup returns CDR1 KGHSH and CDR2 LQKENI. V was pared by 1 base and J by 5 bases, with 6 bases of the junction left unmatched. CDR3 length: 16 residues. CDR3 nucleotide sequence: TGTGCCAGCTCACCACGCCCGGGACAGGCTACCGGGGAGCTGTTTTTT. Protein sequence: CASSPRPGQATGELFF.

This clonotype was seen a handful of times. The CDR3 nucleotides read TGCAGTGCTAGAGGAGGGGGACAGGGAGTCTACGAGCAGTACTTC. This codes for CSARGGGQGVYEQYF. This chain connects TRBV20-1 to TRBJ2-7, with TRBD1 identical over 9 bases. With 1 base clipped from V and 3 bases from J, the junction kept 7 bases outside the gene matches. The CDR3 consists of 15 residues. The germline V gene encodes CDR1 DFQATT and CDR2 SNEGSKA (reference sequence).

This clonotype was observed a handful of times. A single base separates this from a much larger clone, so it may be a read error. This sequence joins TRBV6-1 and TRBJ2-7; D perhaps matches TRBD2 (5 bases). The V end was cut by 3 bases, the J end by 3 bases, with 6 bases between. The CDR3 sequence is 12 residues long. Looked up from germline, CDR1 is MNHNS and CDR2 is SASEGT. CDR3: CASSEEVYEQYF. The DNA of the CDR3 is TGTGCCAGCAGTGAGGAGGTCTACGAGCAGTACTTC.

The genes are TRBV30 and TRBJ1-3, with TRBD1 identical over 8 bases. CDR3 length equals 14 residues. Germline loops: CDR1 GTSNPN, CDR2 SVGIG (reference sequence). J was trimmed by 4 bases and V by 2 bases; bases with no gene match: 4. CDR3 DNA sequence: TGTGCCTGGAGTTCCACAGGGGGGGGAAACACCATATATTTT. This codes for CAWSSTGGGNTIYF.

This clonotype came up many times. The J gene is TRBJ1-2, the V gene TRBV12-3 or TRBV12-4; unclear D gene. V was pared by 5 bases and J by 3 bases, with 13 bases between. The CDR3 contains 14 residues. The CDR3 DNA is TGTGCCAGCAGTCCCTCACTAAACTACTATGGCTACACCTTC. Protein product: CASSPSLNYYGYTF.

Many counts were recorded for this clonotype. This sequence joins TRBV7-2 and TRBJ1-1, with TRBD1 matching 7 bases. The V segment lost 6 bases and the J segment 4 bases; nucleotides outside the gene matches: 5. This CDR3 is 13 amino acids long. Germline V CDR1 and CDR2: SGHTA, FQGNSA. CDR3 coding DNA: TGTGCCAGCAGACCCCAGGGGGTCACTGAAGCTTTCTTT. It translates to CASRPQGVTEAFF.

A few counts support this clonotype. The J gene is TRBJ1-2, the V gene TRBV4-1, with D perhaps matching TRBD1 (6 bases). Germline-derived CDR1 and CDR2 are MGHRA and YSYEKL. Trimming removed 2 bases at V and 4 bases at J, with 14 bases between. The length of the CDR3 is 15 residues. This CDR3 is CASSQRGGDVYGYTF. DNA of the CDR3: TGCGCCAGCAGCCAAAGAGGGGGGGATGTCTATGGCTACACCTTC.

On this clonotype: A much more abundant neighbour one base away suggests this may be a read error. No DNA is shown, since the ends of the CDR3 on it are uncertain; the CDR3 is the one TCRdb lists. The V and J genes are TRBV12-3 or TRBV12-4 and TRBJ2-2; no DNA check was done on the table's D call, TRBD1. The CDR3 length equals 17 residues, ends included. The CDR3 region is CASSPNFGQGGTGELFF.

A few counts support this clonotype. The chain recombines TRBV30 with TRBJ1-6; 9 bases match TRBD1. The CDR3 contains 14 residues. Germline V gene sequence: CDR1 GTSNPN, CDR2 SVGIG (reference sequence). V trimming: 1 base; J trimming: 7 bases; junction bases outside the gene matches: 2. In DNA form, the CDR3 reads TGTGCCTGGAGTGGAGGGACAGGGAATTCACCCCTCCACTTT. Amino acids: CAWSGGTGNSPLHF.

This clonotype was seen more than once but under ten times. This CDR3 is CASSLSPGTAEKLFF. For the CDR3, the DNA is TGTGCCAGCAGCTTATCCCCCGGGACAGCCGAAAAACTGTTTTTT. V is TRBV7-3 and J is TRBJ1-4, with 7 nucleotides matching TRBD1. CDR1 and CDR2 from the germline V gene are SGHTA and FQGTGA. The CDR3 loop spans 15 amino acids. Unmatched junction bases numbered 8, after V lost 2 bases and J lost 8 bases. Full variable domain (remainder filled in from reference TRBV7-3 and TRBJ1-4): GAGVSQTPSNKVTEKGKYVELRCDPISGHTALYWYRQSLGQGPEFLIYFQGTGAADDSGLPNDRFFAVRPEGSVSTLKIQRTERGDSAVYLCASSLSPGTAEKLFFGSGTQLSVL.

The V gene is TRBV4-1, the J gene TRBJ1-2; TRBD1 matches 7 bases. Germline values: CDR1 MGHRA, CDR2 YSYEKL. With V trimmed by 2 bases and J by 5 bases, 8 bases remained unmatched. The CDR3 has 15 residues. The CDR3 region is CASSQTTGLRYGYTF. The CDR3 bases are TGCGCCAGCAGCCAAACGACAGGGCTTCGATATGGCTACACCTTC.

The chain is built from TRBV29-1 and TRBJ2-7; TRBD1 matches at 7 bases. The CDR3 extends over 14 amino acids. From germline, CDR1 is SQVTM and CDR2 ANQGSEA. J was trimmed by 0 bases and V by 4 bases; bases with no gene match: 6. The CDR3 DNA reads TGCAGCGTTGGCGTTCAGGGGGTCTCCTACGAGCAGTACTTC. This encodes CSVGVQGVSYEQYF.

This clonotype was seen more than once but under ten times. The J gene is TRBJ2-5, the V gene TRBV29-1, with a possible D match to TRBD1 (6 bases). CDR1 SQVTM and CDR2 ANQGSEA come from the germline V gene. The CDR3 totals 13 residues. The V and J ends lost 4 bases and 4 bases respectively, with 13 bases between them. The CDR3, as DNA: TGCAGCGTTGTTCCGCTGACAGGAGAGACCCAGTACTTC. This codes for CSVVPLTGETQYF.

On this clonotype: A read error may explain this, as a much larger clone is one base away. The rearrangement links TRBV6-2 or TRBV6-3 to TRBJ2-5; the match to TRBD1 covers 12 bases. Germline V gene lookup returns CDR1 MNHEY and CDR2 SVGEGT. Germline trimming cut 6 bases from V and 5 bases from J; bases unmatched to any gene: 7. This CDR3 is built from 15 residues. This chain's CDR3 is CASSVGDRGHETQYF. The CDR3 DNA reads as TGTGCCAGCAGCGTAGGGGACAGGGGGCACGAGACCCAGTACTTC.

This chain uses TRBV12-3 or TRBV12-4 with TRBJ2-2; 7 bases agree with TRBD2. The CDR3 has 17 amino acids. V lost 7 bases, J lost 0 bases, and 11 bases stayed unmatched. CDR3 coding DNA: TGTGCCAGCACCCGGCCCATAGCGGGCCCGAACACCGGGGAGCTGTTTTTT. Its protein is CASTRPIAGPNTGELFF.

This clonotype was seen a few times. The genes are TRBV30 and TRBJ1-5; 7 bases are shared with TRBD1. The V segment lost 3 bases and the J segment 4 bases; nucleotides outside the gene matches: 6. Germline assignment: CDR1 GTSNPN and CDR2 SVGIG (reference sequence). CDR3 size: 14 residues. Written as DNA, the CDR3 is TGTGCCTGGAGCCCGGGACAGCATAATCAGCCCCAGCATTTT. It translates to CAWSPGQHNQPQHF.

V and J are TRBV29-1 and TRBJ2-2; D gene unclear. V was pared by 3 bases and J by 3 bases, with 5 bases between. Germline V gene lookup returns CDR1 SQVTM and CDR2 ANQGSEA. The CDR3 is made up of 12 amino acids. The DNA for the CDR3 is TGCAGCGTTGAGTCTTACACCGGGGAGCTGTTTTTT. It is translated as CSVESYTGELFF.

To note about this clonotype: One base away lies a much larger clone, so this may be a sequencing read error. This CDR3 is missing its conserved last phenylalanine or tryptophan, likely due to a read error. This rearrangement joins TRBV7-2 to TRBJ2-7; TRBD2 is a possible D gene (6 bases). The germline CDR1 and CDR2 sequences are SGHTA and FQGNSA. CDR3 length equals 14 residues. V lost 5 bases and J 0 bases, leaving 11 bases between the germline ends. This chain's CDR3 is CASSLTSTSYEQYY. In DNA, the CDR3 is TGTGCCAGCAGCCTCACTAGCACCTCCTACGAGCAGTACTAC.

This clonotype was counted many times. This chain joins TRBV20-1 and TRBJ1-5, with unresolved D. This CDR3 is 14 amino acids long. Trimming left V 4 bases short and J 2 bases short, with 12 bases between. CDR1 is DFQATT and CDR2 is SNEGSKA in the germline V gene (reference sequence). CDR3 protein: CSAIDPSGNQPQHF. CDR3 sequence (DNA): TGCAGTGCTATAGATCCCTCGGGCAATCAGCCCCAGCATTTT.

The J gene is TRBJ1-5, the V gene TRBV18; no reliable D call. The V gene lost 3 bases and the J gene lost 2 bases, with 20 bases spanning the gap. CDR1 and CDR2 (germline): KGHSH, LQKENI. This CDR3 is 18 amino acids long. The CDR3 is CASSPSWQASPGNQPQHF. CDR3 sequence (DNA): TGTGCCAGCTCACCGAGTTGGCAGGCTTCACCAGGCAATCAGCCCCAGCATTTT.

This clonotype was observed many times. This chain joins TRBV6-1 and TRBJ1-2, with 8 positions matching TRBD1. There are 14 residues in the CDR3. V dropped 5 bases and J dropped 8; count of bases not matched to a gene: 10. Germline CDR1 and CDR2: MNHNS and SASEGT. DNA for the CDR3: TGTGCCAGCAGTCGCGACAGGGGCAGCGGGGGCTACACCTTC. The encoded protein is CASSRDRGSGGYTF.

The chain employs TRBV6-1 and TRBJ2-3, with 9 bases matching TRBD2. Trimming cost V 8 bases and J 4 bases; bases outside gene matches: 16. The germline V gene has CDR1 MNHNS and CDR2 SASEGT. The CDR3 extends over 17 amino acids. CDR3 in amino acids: CASLYSGRGGGPDTQYF. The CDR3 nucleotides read TGTGCCAGCCTTTATAGCGGGAGAGGGGGGGGCCCAGATACGCAGTATTTT.

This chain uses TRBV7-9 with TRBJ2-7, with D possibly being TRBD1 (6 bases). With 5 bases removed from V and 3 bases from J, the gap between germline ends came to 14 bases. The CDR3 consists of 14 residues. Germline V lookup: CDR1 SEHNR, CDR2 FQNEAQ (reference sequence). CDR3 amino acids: CASSGQDRDYEQYF. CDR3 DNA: TGTGCCAGCAGCGGTCAGGACAGAGACTACGAGCAGTACTTC.

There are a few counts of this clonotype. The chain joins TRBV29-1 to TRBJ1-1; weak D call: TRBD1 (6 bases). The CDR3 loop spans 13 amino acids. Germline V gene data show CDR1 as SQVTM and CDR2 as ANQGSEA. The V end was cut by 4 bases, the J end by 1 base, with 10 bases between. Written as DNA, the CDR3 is TGCAGCGTTGCTGTCAGGGGGAACACTGAAGCTTTCTTT. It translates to CSVAVRGNTEAFF.

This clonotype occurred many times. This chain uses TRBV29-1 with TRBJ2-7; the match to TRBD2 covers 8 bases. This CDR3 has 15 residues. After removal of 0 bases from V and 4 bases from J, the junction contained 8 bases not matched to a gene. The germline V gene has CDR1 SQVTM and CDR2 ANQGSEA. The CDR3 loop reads CSVEDSREGRYEQYF. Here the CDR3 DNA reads TGCAGCGTTGAAGATTCACGGGAGGGCAGGTACGAGCAGTACTTC.

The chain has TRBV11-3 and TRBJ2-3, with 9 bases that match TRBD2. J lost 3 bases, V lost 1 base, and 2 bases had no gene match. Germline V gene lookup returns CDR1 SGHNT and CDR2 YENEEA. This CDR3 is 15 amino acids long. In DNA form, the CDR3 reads TGTGCCAGCAGCTTAGGGACTAGCGCGACAGATACGCAGTATTTT. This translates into CASSLGTSATDTQYF.

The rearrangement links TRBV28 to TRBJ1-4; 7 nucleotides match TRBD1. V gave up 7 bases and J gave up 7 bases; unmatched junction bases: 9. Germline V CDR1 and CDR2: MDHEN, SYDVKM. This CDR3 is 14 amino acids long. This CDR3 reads CASTRGGKFEKLFF. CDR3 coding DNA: TGTGCCAGCACCAGGGGGGGGAAATTTGAAAAACTGTTTTTT.